This entry concerns a single T cell receptor (beta chain). Its antigen is unknown. Sequenced with the Oncomine TCR Beta short-read assay was DNA taken from cultured CD4+ T cells. Via MiXCR, TCRdb re-called the PCR reads, giving one row per CDR3 protein. The data contain tens of thousands of distinct CDR3 sequences, about 39% of them singletons. Germline lookup yields CDR1 SGHNT and CDR2 YENEEA. Trimming pared 0 bases from V and 12 bases from J, leaving 14 bases between. The CDR3 is 13 amino acids. The data were obtained in a study of vaccination and CD4 T cells after COVID-19. Broader study findings: In convalescent patients, a median approximately 90% of post-vaccine SARS-CoV-2-reactive clones appeared only after vaccination.

Treatment of the sample: roughly nine-day PBMC culture with coronavirus spike peptide pools or control peptides (ViraFEST assay). Peptide pool stimulation in ViraFEST expanded antigen-specific T cells, whose TCRs were then sequenced. The dates of positive PCR tests extended from March through December 2020 and came before the US Alpha, Beta and Delta variants. This clonotype originated in a human donor who had recovered from COVID-19. Sequencing was performed on CD4+ T cells from blood, cultured in vitro. The rearrangement joins TRBV11-3 to TRBJ2-5; TRBD2 is a possible D gene (5 bases). The CDR3 bases are TGTGCCAGCAGCTTAGAACGGGGTTCACAAAAGTACTTC. It codes for CASSLERGSQKYF.